The 9 T cell receptor beta chains below all came from one sample that was sequenced in a study of T cell repertoires in cytomegalovirus infection. MiXCR was run by TCRdb on the reads, yielding one entry per CDR3 protein. The sample has 450,000 to 650,000 distinct CDR3 sequences, about 25% seen once. Sequenced material: PBMCs. These receptors were collected from a human donor in good health (CMV status not recorded). Some clones in this sample may be carry-over from other donors' samples.

This clonotype was observed a handful of times. This chain uses TRBV19 with TRBJ2-1; possible D gene TRBD1, 5 bases. Germline V CDR1 and CDR2: LNHDA, SQIVND (reference sequence). The CDR3 has 14 amino acids. V was shortened by 6 bases and J by 0 bases, with 9 bases between the two germline ends. The CDR3 protein is CASRPDTSYNEQFF. CDR3 bases: TGTGCCAGTAGACCGGACACCTCCTACAATGAGCAGTTCTTC. The full variable domain, completed using reference TRBV19 and TRBJ2-1, is DGGITQSPKYLFRKEGQNVTLSCEQNLNHDAMYWYRQDPGQGLRLIYYSQIVNDFQKGDIAEGYSVSREKKESFPLTVTSAQKNPTAFYLCASRPDTSYNEQFFGPGTRLTVL.

Ten or more counts support this clonotype. The chain has TRBV7-2 and TRBJ2-7; possible D gene TRBD2, 6 bases. The germline V gene encodes CDR1 SGHTA and CDR2 FQGNSA. Trimming cost V 4 bases and J 6 bases, with 19 bases left between them. The CDR3 is made up of 15 amino acids. The CDR3 bases are TGTGCCAGCAGCTCTGGGTTGGTGACTAGATCCGAGCAGTACTTC. Translation: CASSSGLVTRSEQYF.

Concerning this clonotype itself: This may come from a read error, since a much larger clone is one base off. The final CDR3 position lacks the conserved phenylalanine or tryptophan, pointing to a likely read error. This chain uses TRBV12-3 or TRBV12-4 with TRBJ1-2, with D possibly matching TRBD1 (5 bases). Trimming pared 5 bases from V and 5 bases from J, leaving 21 bases between. The CDR3 extends over 16 amino acids. CDR3 in amino acids: CASSARGEGRRYGYTL. The CDR3 DNA follows: TGTGCCAGCAGTGCCCGGGGCGAGGGACGGCGATATGGCTACACCCTC.

This clonotype was found a few times. The V gene is TRBV27, the J gene TRBJ2-2, with TRBD2 matching over 7 bases. The CDR3 length is 15 residues. The germline CDR1 and CDR2 sequences are MNHEY and SMNVEV (reference sequence). With 5 bases clipped from V and 5 bases from J, the junction kept 8 bases outside the gene matches. The CDR3 spells CASSPPGGGTGELFF. CDR3 sequence (DNA): TGTGCCAGCAGTCCCCCGGGCGGGGGAACCGGGGAGCTGTTTTTT.

The CDR3: CASSLFFRGPMRNTEAFF. The CDR3, as DNA: TGTGCCAGCAGCTTGTTCTTCAGGGGACCAATGAGGAACACTGAAGCTTTCTTT. The chain recombines TRBV7-2 with TRBJ1-1; D might be TRBD1 (6 bases). V gave up 3 bases and J gave up 1 base, with 21 bases separating them. From germline, CDR1 is SGHTA and CDR2 FQGNSA. The CDR3 runs 18 residues.

In this sample, this clonotype turned up a few times. The chain couples TRBV19 to TRBJ2-2; no clear D gene. Looked up from germline, CDR1 is LNHDA and CDR2 is SQIVND (reference sequence). Between the trimmed V and J ends, which lost 4 bases and 4 bases, there was a span of 7 bases. This CDR3 spans 13 amino acids. The CDR3 coding sequence is TGTGCCAGTAGTAAAGACATCACCGGGGAGCTGTTTTTT. Protein: CASSKDITGELFF.

V usage is TRBV28 and J usage is TRBJ1-5, with 7 positions matching TRBD1. Germline CDR1 reads MDHEN; CDR2 reads SYDVKM. Germline trimming cut 7 bases from V and 9 bases from J; bases unmatched to any gene: 6. The CDR3 has 12 residues. CDR3 sequence reads: CASTLTGLPQHF. The DNA for the CDR3 is TGTGCCAGCACACTGACAGGGTTGCCCCAGCATTTT.

The V gene is TRBV20-1, the J gene TRBJ2-7; possibly TRBD2 for D (6 bases). Germline lookup yields CDR1 DFQATT and CDR2 SNEGSKA (reference sequence). This CDR3 contains 12 residues. This CDR3 is CRPRDSAYEQYF. The CDR3 DNA is TGCAGGCCAAGGGACTCCGCCTACGAGCAGTACTTC.

This chain joins TRBV6-1 and TRBJ1-2; no firm D call. The CDR3 has 14 residues. Trimming shortened V by 2 bases and J by 6 bases, and 13 bases separated the two germline ends. Germline V lookup: CDR1 MNHNS, CDR2 SASEGT. The CDR3 DNA sequence: TGTGCCAGCAGTGAACGGCAGACTGGGAATGGCTACACCTTC. This sequence encodes CASSERQTGNGYTF.